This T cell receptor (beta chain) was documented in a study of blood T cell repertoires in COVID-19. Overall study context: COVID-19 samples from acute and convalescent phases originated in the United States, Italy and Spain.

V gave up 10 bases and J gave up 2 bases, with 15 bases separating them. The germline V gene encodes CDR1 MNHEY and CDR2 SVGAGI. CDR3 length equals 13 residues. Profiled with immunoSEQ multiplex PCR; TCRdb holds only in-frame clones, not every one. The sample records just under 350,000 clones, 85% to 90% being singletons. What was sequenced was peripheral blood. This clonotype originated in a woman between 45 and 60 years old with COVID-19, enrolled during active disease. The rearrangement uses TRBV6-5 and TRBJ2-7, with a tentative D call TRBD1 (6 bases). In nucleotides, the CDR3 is TGTGCCATCCGGGACAAGCGAACCTACGAGCAGTACTTC. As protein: CAIRDKRTYEQYF.